This record looks at one TCR beta chain sequence and its context. Its specificity is not known. This entry comes from a study of blood T cells in healthy people across ages. The study, taken as a whole, reports: Comparison with aged donors showed that long-lived donors had more naive CD4+ cells and higher diversity.

Germline CDR1 reads MNHNS; CDR2 reads SASEGT. The CDR3 is made up of 13 amino acids. The V end was cut by 5 bases, the J end by 9 bases, with 14 bases between. Using a J-beta primer mix together with a sample-barcoded 5' primer, a second PCR was run for about 7 to 12 cycles. Paired-end reads containing CDR3 totaled no fewer than 2.5 million for each sample. TCRdb processed the 5' RACE reads anew with MiXCR; each CDR3 protein has one entry. The profile covers 1,300,000 or so distinct CDR3 sequences, with around 59% appearing a single time and over 5% taken by the ten largest. This receptor was taken from a man aged 18 to 29 in good health. Sequencing used blood. V is TRBV6-1 and J is TRBJ1-5; no definite D call. The CDR3 sequence: CASSPGRRWPQHF. The CDR3 nucleotides are TGTGCCAGCAGTCCGGGCCGCCGATGGCCCCAGCATTTT.